The rows below give T cell receptor beta chains drawn from one sample of a study of beta chain features in type 1 diabetes. Some clones are missing from TCRdb's copy, which holds only in-frame ones; the method was immunoSEQ multiplex PCR. This sample yields more than 200,000 clones, of which 16% are seen a single time; about 0.078% belongs to the top ten. Sequencing was carried out using naive CD4+ T cells from blood. The receptors derive from a man aged 25 to 40 with type 1 diabetes. CDR3s include the opening cysteine and the closing phenylalanine or tryptophan. A D gene is named only where the DNA matches it firmly. Clone size is stated in some rows and not others, as once, few, many or a class when expanded.

cdr3_length j_call v_call d_call clone_size cdr3_nt cdr3_aa
15 TRBJ2-2 TRBV7-9 NA NA TGTGCCAGCAGCCTCATCAAACCGAACCCCGGGGAGCTGTTTTTT CASSLIKPNPGELFF
14 TRBJ1-1 TRBV30 NA few TGTGCCTGGAGTGCAGGGACGGTGAACACTGAAGCTTTCTTT CAWSAGTVNTEAFF
16 TRBJ2-3 TRBV27 TRBD2 NA TGTGCCAGCAGCCCTTTGCGGGGGGCTAGCACAGATACGCAGTATTTT CASSPLRGASTDTQYF
12 TRBJ2-5 TRBV7-6 NA few TGTGCCAGCAGCCGGGTTCAAGAGACCCAGTACTTC CASSRVQETQYF
15 TRBJ2-6 TRBV6-1 NA few TGTGCCAGCAGTGAAGGCGCTGCCGGGGCCAACGTCCTGACTTTC CASSEGAAGANVLTF
18 TRBJ2-5 TRBV5-1 NA few TGCGCCAGCAGCTTGGGAATAGCTCGTGGGATTTGGGCTGAGACCCAGTACTTC CASSLGIARGIWAETQYF
14 TRBJ2-7 TRBV25-1 NA NA TGTGCCAGCAGTGAGGCGGGGAGCTCCTACGAGCAGTACTTC CASSEAGSSYEQYF
15 TRBJ1-1 TRBV29-1 NA NA TGCAGCGTCCGCAACTGGGGGTCGGGGAACACTGAAGCTTTCTTT CSVRNWGSGNTEAFF
12 TRBJ1-5 TRBV7-8 NA few TGTGCCAGCAGTAGGTCCAATCAGCCCCAGCATTTT CASSRSNQPQHF
14 TRBJ1-2 TRBV18 TRBD1 NA TGTGCCAGCTCACCGTCCGGGACAGGGGACGGCTACACCTTC CASSPSGTGDGYTF